These 30 T cell receptor beta chains were sequenced from one sample in a study of breast tumors, draining lymph nodes, adjacent tissues. Each CDR3 protein is one row after TCRdb ran MiXCR on the multiplex PCR reads. The repertoire holds tens of thousands of distinct CDR3 sequences, with roughly two fifths as singletons. The sequenced sample consisted of breast tumor tissue. The receptor source for this set is a female donor with breast cancer. Some clones in this sample may be carry-over from other donors' samples.

This clonotype has at least ten counts. This chain connects TRBV9 to TRBJ2-5; tentatively, D is TRBD2 (5 bases). With 3 bases removed from V and 5 bases from J, the gap between germline ends came to 17 bases. This CDR3 contains 15 residues. The germline V gene encodes CDR1 SGDLS and CDR2 YYNGEE. CDR3 protein: CASSATRLAGETQYF. CDR3 nucleotide sequence: TGTGCCAGCAGCGCCACCCGGCTAGCTGGGGAGACCCAGTACTTC.

V gene TRBV7-2 combines with J gene TRBJ2-7, with D uncertain. This CDR3 is 13 amino acids long. Trimming took off 1 base at V and 2 bases at J, with 6 bases between the two ends. Germline values: CDR1 SGHTA, CDR2 FQGNSA. The CDR3 DNA reads TGTGCCAGCAGCTTAGACGACCCCTACGAGCAGTACTTC. Protein product: CASSLDDPYEQYF. The full variable domain, completed using reference TRBV7-2 and TRBJ2-7, is GAGVSQSPSNKVTEKGKDVELRCDPISGHTALYWYRQSLGQGLEFLIYFQGNSAPDKSGLPSDRFSAERTGGSVSTLTIQRTQQEDSAVYLCASSLDDPYEQYFGPGTRLTVT.

Within the sample, this clonotype is medium-sized. V is TRBV5-1 and J is TRBJ2-7; D is tentatively TRBD1 or TRBD2 (5 bases each). The CDR3 has 13 residues. The germline V and J ends were trimmed by 2 bases and 3 bases, with 9 bases remaining between them. Looked up from germline, CDR1 is SGHRS and CDR2 is YFSETQ. CDR3: CASSLLGDYEQYF. The CDR3 DNA sequence: TGCGCCAGCAGCTTACTGGGGGACTACGAGCAGTACTTC.

This clonotype was observed once. At one end, the junction sequence differs from germline, possibly due to a read error. The chain carries TRBV23-1 and TRBJ2-1; 9 bases match TRBD2. TRBV23-1 is classed as an ORF, of uncertain function. This CDR3 contains 15 residues. The CDR3 DNA follows: TGTGCCAGCAGCTTCAGAAGCGGGGGGTACAATGAGCAGTTCTTC. Residues: CASSFRSGGYNEQFF.

This clonotype was counted ten times or more. The chain employs TRBV9 and TRBJ2-7; either TRBD1 or TRBD2 may supply D (5 bases each). CDR3 length equals 15 residues. V shed 5 bases and J shed 0 bases, with 15 bases lying between them. Per the germline V gene, CDR1 is SGDLS and CDR2 is YYNGEE. CDR3 bases: TGTGCCAGCAGTTTAGGGACCCAGAGCTCCTACGAGCAGTACTTC. This codes for CASSLGTQSSYEQYF.

There are many counts of this clonotype. This chain links TRBV7-9 with TRBJ2-7; tentative D call: TRBD2 (5 bases). The CDR3 consists of 13 residues. Germline CDR1 SEHNR, CDR2 FQNEAQ (reference sequence). The V gene lost 5 bases and the J gene lost 2 bases, with 10 bases spanning the gap. The CDR3 DNA reads as TGTGCCAGCAGCGGGAGTGGGACCTACGAGCAGTACTTC. Translating gives CASSGSGTYEQYF. Drawing the rest from reference TRBV7-9 and TRBJ2-7, the complete variable domain is DTGVSQNPRHKITKRGQNVTFRCDPISEHNRLYWYRQTLGQGPEFLTYFQNEAQLEKSRLLSDRFSAERPKGSFSTLEIQRTEQGDSAMYLCASSGSGTYEQYFGPGTRLTVT.

Regarding this clonotype: The junction departs from the called germline gene at one end, perhaps through a read error. The chain joins TRBV10-1 to TRBJ1-4; maybe TRBD1 (5 bases). There are 12 residues in the CDR3. Germline V gives CDR1 WNHNN, CDR2 SYGVQD (reference sequence). Here the CDR3 DNA reads TGCGCCAGCAGTGAGTCACTAGGGGAAAAACTGTTT. Translation: CASSESLGEKLF.

V and J are TRBV19 and TRBJ1-6; the D gene is possibly TRBD1 (6 bases). This CDR3 spans 12 amino acids. The V end was cut by 6 bases, the J end by 9 bases, with 9 bases between. Germline assignment: CDR1 LNHDA and CDR2 SQIVND (reference sequence). CDR3 nucleotides: TGTGCCAGTAGCCTAGGGGGTTCACCCCTCCACTTT. Protein product: CASSLGGSPLHF.

Many counts were recorded for this clonotype. The chain is built from TRBV7-2 and TRBJ2-5; 14 nucleotides align to TRBD2. Germline CDR1 reads SGHTA; CDR2 reads FQGNSA. This CDR3 is built from 16 residues. V dropped 5 bases and J dropped 4; count of bases not matched to a gene: 6. The CDR3 region is CASSEWTSGRSETQYF. As DNA, the CDR3 is TGTGCCAGCAGCGAATGGACTAGCGGGAGGTCAGAGACCCAGTACTTC. The full variable domain, with the rest looked up from reference TRBV7-2 and TRBJ2-5, is GAGVSQSPSNKVTEKGKDVELRCDPISGHTALYWYRQSLGQGLEFLIYFQGNSAPDKSGLPSDRFSAERTGGSVSTLTIQRTQQEDSAVYLCASSEWTSGRSETQYFGPGTRLLVL.

This clonotype was counted at least ten times. This chain connects TRBV20-1 to TRBJ2-1, with 7 nucleotides matching TRBD1. Germline values: CDR1 DFQATT, CDR2 SNEGSKA (reference sequence). CDR3 length equals 11 residues. V lost 8 bases and J lost 10; bases outside the gene matches: 8. CDR3: CSTGTDEEQFF. For the CDR3, the DNA is TGCAGTACCGGGACAGACGAGGAGCAGTTCTTC.

In the case of this clonotype: At one of its ends the junction is not consistent with the germline gene, which may arise from a read error. The chain uses TRBV11-3 and TRBJ2-3; D is unresolved. CDR1 is SGHNT and CDR2 is YENEEA in the germline V gene. This CDR3 region has 12 residues. The CDR3 nucleotides are TGCGCCAGCACCACCGACACAGATACGCAGTATTTT. Translating it yields CASTTDTDTQYF.

This clonotype was counted ten times or more. The genes are TRBV2 and TRBJ2-3, with 8 positions matching TRBD1. Trimming at V came to 10 bases and at J to 2 bases, leaving 5 bases not matched to a gene. Germline V gene sequence: CDR1 SNHLY, CDR2 FYNNEI. The length of the CDR3 is 13 residues. The CDR3 spells CAIGTGTTDTQYF. CDR3 coding DNA: TGTGCCATCGGGACAGGTACCACAGATACGCAGTATTTT.

The chain has TRBV19 and TRBJ1-5; D perhaps matches TRBD1 (5 bases). Between the trimmed V and J ends, which lost 4 bases and 3 bases, there was a span of 16 bases. Germline-derived CDR1 and CDR2 are LNHDA and SQIVND (reference sequence). The CDR3 is 16 amino acids. The chain's CDR3 is CASSTLGVGDNQPQHF. The CDR3 DNA sequence: TGTGCCAGTAGTACCTTGGGGGTAGGTGACAATCAGCCCCAGCATTTT.

This clonotype has ten or more counts. This chain uses TRBV30 with TRBJ2-2; D gene ambiguous. The CDR3 covers 15 residues. Trimming left V 4 bases short and J 6 bases short, with 18 bases between. CDR1 is GTSNPN and CDR2 is SVGIG in the germline V gene (reference sequence). CDR3 amino acids: CAWKLDGLNPGELFF. The CDR3 DNA reads TGTGCCTGGAAGCTAGACGGCCTAAACCCCGGGGAGCTGTTTTTT.

About this clonotype itself: The missing conserved phenylalanine or tryptophan at the end of this CDR3 makes a read error likely. The chain employs TRBV2 and TRBJ2-7; D gene uncertain. Germline V CDR1 and CDR2: SNHLY, FYNNEI. Trimming removed 7 bases at V and 8 bases at J, with 15 bases between. This CDR3 has 12 amino acids. The chain's CDR3 is CASTRLNSKQYL. The CDR3 coding sequence is TGTGCCAGCACCCGCCTTAATAGCAAGCAGTACTTG.

This chain joins TRBV2 and TRBJ2-1; weak D call: TRBD2 (6 bases). V shed 6 bases and J shed 0 bases, with 18 bases lying between them. The CDR3 loop spans 17 amino acids. Germline assignment: CDR1 SNHLY and CDR2 FYNNEI. CDR3 sequence (DNA): TGTGCCAGCAGCCACCTTCCTAGCGCCAGCTCCTACAATGAGCAGTTCTTC. Translating gives CASSHLPSASSYNEQFF. The variable domain in full, completed from reference TRBV2 and TRBJ2-1, reads EPEVTQTPSHQVTQMGQEVILRCVPISNHLYFYWYRQILGQKVEFLVSFYNNEISEKSEIFDDQFSVERPDGSNFTLKIRSTKLEDSAMYFCASSHLPSASSYNEQFFGPGTRLTVL.

In this sample, this clonotype is medium-sized. The CDR3 is CSARQGVIETQYF. CDR3 bases: TGCAGTGCTAGACAGGGGGTGATAGAGACCCAGTACTTC. This chain joins TRBV20-1 and TRBJ2-5, with 7 bases identical to TRBD1. With 2 bases clipped from V and 4 bases from J, the junction kept 4 bases outside the gene matches. Germline V gives CDR1 DFQATT, CDR2 SNEGSKA (reference sequence). CDR3 length: 13 residues.

At least ten counts were recorded for this clonotype. The chain recombines TRBV5-1 with TRBJ2-1; tentative D call: TRBD1 (6 bases). CDR1 SGHRS and CDR2 YFSETQ come from the germline V gene. Deletions cut 0 bases from V and 5 bases from J, with 12 bases between. This CDR3 region has 15 residues. In nucleotides, the CDR3 is TGCGCCAGCAGCTTGGGTACAGGGCGGGACAATGAGCAGTTCTTC. This gives the protein CASSLGTGRDNEQFF.

This chain joins TRBV11-2 and TRBJ2-3; the match to TRBD2 covers 16 bases. Germline trimming cut 0 bases from V and 4 bases from J; bases unmatched to any gene: 10. CDR3 length: 20 amino acids. The germline V gene has CDR1 SGHAT and CDR2 FQNNGV. CDR3 DNA: TGTGCCAGCAGCTTAGATCGGGGACTAGCGGGAGGGTTAGCGGCAGATACGCAGTATTTT. Its protein is CASSLDRGLAGGLAADTQYF.

By share, this clonotype ranks as medium-sized. The chain has TRBV7-2 and TRBJ2-2, with 7 bases matching TRBD2. The germline CDR1 and CDR2 sequences are SGHTA and FQGNSA. The V segment lost 5 bases and the J segment 10 bases; nucleotides outside the gene matches: 13. This CDR3 has 15 residues. This chain's CDR3 is CASSRRDYLELELFF. The CDR3 nucleotides read TGTGCCAGCAGCCGCCGGGACTATCTGGAACTGGAGCTGTTTTTT.

This clonotype has just a few counts. The genes are TRBV9 and TRBJ2-7; D perhaps matches TRBD2 (6 bases). V shed 0 bases and J shed 3 bases, with 10 bases lying between them. This CDR3 has 14 residues. CDR1 is SGDLS and CDR2 is YYNGEE in the germline V gene. The chain's CDR3 is CASSVAVGGYEQYF. CDR3 bases: TGTGCCAGCAGCGTAGCTGTGGGAGGCTACGAGCAGTACTTC.

V and J are TRBV7-2 and TRBJ1-2, with D tentatively TRBD1 (6 bases). Trimming shortened V by 1 base and J by 8 bases, and 17 bases separated the two germline ends. CDR1 is SGHTA, CDR2 FQGNSA, per germline. This CDR3 has 15 amino acids. The CDR3 loop reads CASSLEGGARVGYTF. CDR3 in DNA: TGTGCCAGCAGCTTAGAAGGGGGGGCCCGGGTAGGCTACACCTTC.

The rearrangement uses TRBV19 and TRBJ2-1; D tentatively reads TRBD1 or TRBD2 (5 bases each). The CDR3 length is 14 residues. Germline lookup yields CDR1 LNHDA and CDR2 SQIVND (reference sequence). V was trimmed by 5 bases and J by 6 bases, leaving 14 bases between them. This CDR3 is CASSPSLRGNEQFF. In nucleotides, the CDR3 is TGTGCCAGTAGTCCCTCGTTGAGGGGCAATGAGCAGTTCTTC.

The table lists this clonotype with a few counts. The chain is built from TRBV7-6 and TRBJ2-2, with D possibly being TRBD2 (5 bases). The CDR3 has 18 residues. V lost 0 bases to trimming and J lost 1 base, with 15 bases between them. The V gene's germline CDR1 is SGHVS and CDR2 FNYEAQ. The CDR3 DNA is TGTGCCAGCAGCTTAGCCAATTCGGTGGCGGGGAACACCGGGGAGCTGTTTTTT. Translating gives CASSLANSVAGNTGELFF.

This chain connects TRBV7-9 to TRBJ1-6, with D possibly matching TRBD1 (5 bases). Per germline, CDR1 SEHNR and CDR2 FQNEAQ (reference sequence). Trimming pared 5 bases from V and 19 bases from J, leaving 27 bases between. This CDR3 is built from 15 residues. The CDR3 loop reads CASSLRDGLTYEQHF. Written as DNA, the CDR3 is TGTGCCAGCAGCCTCCGGGACGGGCTAACCTACGAGCAGCACTTT.

Relative to its sample, this clonotype is large (0.1 to 1%). This rearrangement joins TRBV5-1 to TRBJ2-3; the match to TRBD1 covers 7 bases. From germline, CDR1 is SGHRS and CDR2 YFSETQ. The CDR3 totals 15 residues. V gave up 1 base and J gave up 2 bases; unmatched junction bases: 4. This CDR3 is CASSLFGTATDTQYF. CDR3 bases: TGCGCCAGCAGCTTGTTCGGGACAGCCACAGATACGCAGTATTTT.

This clonotype was detected only a few times. A much larger clone is a single base away; this may be a read error. The chain uses TRBV13 and TRBJ2-7; TRBD1 aligns across 8 bases. The CDR3 is 15 residues long. V lost 5 bases to trimming and J lost 2 bases; unmatched junction nucleotides: 8. The germline CDR1 and CDR2 sequences are PRHDT and FYEKMQ (reference sequence). CDR3 in DNA: TGTGCCAGCAGCGTTCCCGGGACAGGTGCCTACGAGCAGTACTTC. Translating it yields CASSVPGTGAYEQYF.

This clonotype is classed as large. The chain joins TRBV5-1 to TRBJ2-3; 8 bases map to TRBD2. In germline, CDR1 is SGHRS, CDR2 YFSETQ. The V segment lost 7 bases and the J segment 4 bases; nucleotides outside the gene matches: 11. This CDR3 spans 15 amino acids. The CDR3, as DNA: TGCGCCAGCTCTGGACTAGCTGCTAACCCAGATACGCAGTATTTT. Translated, it gives CASSGLAANPDTQYF.

This clonotype appeared many times. V gene TRBV4-1 combines with J gene TRBJ1-4, with TRBD1 identical over 7 bases. J was trimmed by 12 bases and V by 0 bases; bases with no gene match: 13. Germline V gene lookup returns CDR1 MGHRA and CDR2 YSYEKL. The CDR3 loop spans 16 amino acids. The DNA for the CDR3 is TGCGCCAGCAGCCAAGAGGAAGGGGGCTACTCCCCGGAACTGTTTTTT. This encodes CASSQEEGGYSPELFF.

In its sample, this clonotype was seen a few times. The CDR3 sequence is CAWRTSWAYGEQFF. CDR3 in DNA: TGTGCCTGGAGGACTAGTTGGGCCTACGGTGAGCAGTTCTTC. The gene calls are TRBV30 and TRBJ2-1; tentative D call: TRBD2 (6 bases). Germline CDR1 is GTSNPN and CDR2 is SVGIG (reference sequence). The CDR3 is 14 amino acids. The germline V and J ends were trimmed by 3 bases and 9 bases, with 18 bases remaining between them.